This is a list of T cell receptor beta chains from one sample in a study of blood T cell repertoires in COVID-19. Produced via immunoSEQ multiplex PCR; TCRdb's table is partial and in-frame only. Altogether about 350,000 clones are present, about 88% being singletons, with the ten largest covering more than 0.9%. Sequenced input: PBMCs or T cells enriched from blood (not recorded which). The origin of the receptors is a woman in her twenties or thirties who had recovered from COVID-19. Both conserved end residues are part of each CDR3. The D gene is left open where the match is weak. Clone size is stated in some rows and not others, as once, few, many or a class when expanded.

V,size,J,D,CDR3,DNA
TRBV7-2,-,TRBJ1-5,TRBD1,CASSTGQGAFPREPQHF,TGTGCCAGCAGCACCGGACAGGGGGCGTTCCCTAGGGAGCCCCAGCATTTT
TRBV6-1,once,TRBJ2-7,-,CASSEREIEEQYF,TGTGCCAGCAGTGAACGGGAGATTGAGGAGCAGTACTTC
TRBV5-4,-,TRBJ2-5,TRBD2,CASSGGLAASQETQYF,TGTGCCAGCAGCGGGGGACTAGCGGCATCCCAAGAGACCCAGTACTTC
TRBV5-1,few,TRBJ2-1,TRBD2,CASSLAGTSGDPGAFF,TGCGCCAGCAGCTTGGCCGGGACTAGCGGGGACCCTGGGGCGTTCTTC
TRBV27,-,TRBJ2-3,-,CASSATGPGAGLGDTQYF,TGTGCCAGCAGTGCCACCGGGCCAGGGGCGGGTCTGGGAGATACGCAGTATTTT
TRBV5-4,-,TRBJ2-7,TRBD2,CASTPSGGLPDYEQYF,TGTGCCAGCACCCCGAGCGGGGGCCTCCCCGACTACGAGCAGTACTTC
TRBV30,-,TRBJ2-4,-,CAWSLQGLGKNIQYF,TGTGCCTGGAGTCTACAGGGTTTAGGCAAAAACATTCAGTACTTC
TRBV9,-,TRBJ2-7,-,CASSGDTEQYF,TGTGCCAGCAGCGGAGACACCGAGCAGTACTTC
TRBV24-1,once,TRBJ2-2,TRBD2,CATSDTGGNTGELFF,TGTGCCACCAGTGATACGGGGGGGAACACCGGGGAGCTGTTTTTT
TRBV4-1,once,TRBJ1-5,TRBD1,CASSQDTAGGHQPQHF,TGCGCCAGCAGCCAAGATACGGCAGGGGGCCATCAGCCCCAGCATTTT
TRBV27,-,TRBJ1-6,-,CASSLSIKAPGSPLSYNSPLHF,TGTGCCAGCAGTTTATCGATTAAGGCGCCAGGGTCCCCATTATCCTATAATTCACCCCTCCACTTT
TRBV20-1,-,TRBJ2-1,-,CSARRGKEQFF,TGCAGTGCTAGGAGGGGGAAGGAGCAGTTCTTC
TRBV2,-,TRBJ2-3,-,CASSIGSTDTQYF,TGTGCCAGCAGTATCGGTAGCACAGATACGCAGTATTTT
TRBV29-1,-,TRBJ1-1,-,CSVEYGAGKAFF,TGCAGCGTTGAGTACGGGGCGGGGAAAGCTTTCTTT
TRBV28,few,TRBJ2-1,TRBD2,CASVGTSTEQFF,TGTGCCAGCGTCGGGACTAGCACTGAGCAGTTCTTC
TRBV7-6,-,TRBJ1-4,-,CASSPRRATNEKLFF,TGTGCCAGCAGCCCCCGGAGAGCAACTAATGAAAAACTGTTTTTT
TRBV18,-,TRBJ1-1,TRBD1,CASSPDRGATEAFF,TGTGCCAGCTCACCTGACAGGGGAGCCACTGAAGCTTTCTTT
TRBV2,-,TRBJ1-5,-,CASSESQGGNQPQHF,TGTGCCAGCAGTGAGTCTCAGGGCGGCAATCAGCCCCAGCATTTT